The 21 T cell receptor beta chains given below trace back to one sample, sequenced in a study of patients and donors after allogeneic stem cell transplantation. One entry per CDR3 protein results from TCRdb running MiXCR on the RT-PCR reads. The data hold roughly 40,000 distinct CDR3 sequences, with 25% to 35% observed a single time. Specimen: blood, either unsorted or a sorted T cell fraction (not recorded which). These receptors all come from a human donor who was either an allogeneic HSCT recipient or a stem cell or donor lymphocyte infusion donor (not recorded which). It is not recorded whose cells these are; they may come from a transplant donor.

This clonotype occurred a few times. This sequence joins TRBV25-1 and TRBJ1-4, with D unresolved. This CDR3 contains 15 residues. V was cut by 4 bases and J by 0 bases, with 9 bases left in between. Germline assignment: CDR1 MGHDK and CDR2 SYGVNS. CDR3 sequence reads: CASSATPPTNEKLFF. CDR3 nucleotides: TGTGCCAGCAGTGCGACTCCTCCAACTAATGAAAAACTGTTTTTT.

This clonotype was detected many times. The chain combines TRBV5-1 with TRBJ2-7; D call uncertain. This CDR3 has 11 residues. The germline CDR1 and CDR2 sequences are SGHRS and YFSETQ. The germline V and J ends were trimmed by 4 bases and 5 bases, with 7 bases remaining between them. CDR3 amino acids: CASSLNNEQYF. In DNA form, the CDR3 reads TGCGCCAGCAGCCTAAACAACGAGCAGTACTTC.

Here the CDR3 DNA reads TGCAGTGCTAAAGCGTACGAGCAGTACTTC. It specifies CSAKAYEQYF. This chain links TRBV20-1 with TRBJ2-7; no clear D. V was shortened by 4 bases and J by 4 bases, with 5 bases between the two germline ends. Germline V CDR1 and CDR2: DFQATT, SNEGSKA (reference sequence). The CDR3 consists of 10 residues.

The chain has TRBV6-2 or TRBV6-3 and TRBJ2-5; D is ambiguous. Germline V lookup: CDR1 MNHEY, CDR2 SVGEGT. V was pared by 6 bases and J by 7 bases, with 12 bases between. This CDR3 comprises 12 residues. CDR3 region: CASSPPGPTQYF. Written as DNA, the CDR3 is TGTGCCAGCAGCCCACCCGGGCCGACCCAGTACTTC.

This clonotype was picked up many times. The chain is built from TRBV7-2 and TRBJ1-2, with TRBD1 as a possible D gene (5 bases). The CDR3 consists of 14 residues. The V gene's germline CDR1 is SGHTA and CDR2 FQGNSA. The germline V and J ends were trimmed by 5 bases and 3 bases, with 13 bases remaining between them. The CDR3 DNA sequence: TGTGCCAGCAGCCAGGGCCCTTATGACTATGGCTACACCTTC. Translating it yields CASSQGPYDYGYTF.

The J gene is TRBJ1-4, the V gene TRBV5-1; TRBD1 matches 8 bases. Germline CDR1 is SGHRS and CDR2 is YFSETQ. The CDR3 spans 14 residues. The V segment lost 4 bases and the J segment 8 bases; nucleotides outside the gene matches: 7. The CDR3 here is CASSLGQGMEKLFF. CDR3 bases: TGCGCCAGCAGCCTTGGACAGGGTATGGAAAAACTGTTTTTT.

The rearrangement uses TRBV6-5 and TRBJ2-1; D might be TRBD1 (7 bases). Germline V CDR1 and CDR2: MNHEY, SVGAGI. Trimming shortened V by 2 bases and J by 0 bases, and 11 bases separated the two germline ends. The CDR3 is made up of 16 amino acids. Written as DNA, the CDR3 is TGTGCCAGCAGTTACCCCCAGGGGGGCTCCTACAATGAGCAGTTCTTC. Encoded protein: CASSYPQGGSYNEQFF.

V usage is TRBV7-3 and J usage is TRBJ2-3; D remains ambiguous. CDR1 and CDR2 from the germline V gene are SGHTA and FQGTGA. CDR3 size: 15 residues. V dropped 4 bases and J dropped 0 bases, with 11 bases sitting between them. The CDR3 loop reads CASSWGKLSTDTQYF. The CDR3 bases are TGTGCCAGCAGCTGGGGAAAGCTAAGCACAGATACGCAGTATTTT. Supplemented by reference TRBV7-3 and TRBJ2-3, the full variable domain reads GAGVSQTPSNKVTEKGKYVELRCDPISGHTALYWYRQSLGQGPEFLIYFQGTGAADDSGLPNDRFFAVRPEGSVSTLKIQRTERGDSAVYLCASSWGKLSTDTQYFGPGTRLTVL.

This clonotype was found many times. V usage is TRBV5-5 and J usage is TRBJ1-6; no clear D gene. Germline V gives CDR1 SGHKS, CDR2 YYEKEE (reference sequence). The length of the CDR3 is 12 residues. V was trimmed by 2 bases and J by 10 bases, leaving 7 bases between them. CDR3 DNA: TGTGCCAGCAGCTTAAAGCCCTCACCCCTCCACTTT. This translates into CASSLKPSPLHF.

In its sample, this clonotype was seen a few times. The chain recombines TRBV28 with TRBJ2-3; TRBD1 aligns across 10 bases. With 4 bases clipped from V and 5 bases from J, the junction kept 6 bases outside the gene matches. This CDR3 region has 15 residues. The germline V gene has CDR1 MDHEN and CDR2 SYDVKM. The CDR3 bases are TGTGCCAGCAGTTCCCGCGGGACAGGGGAAGATACGCAGTATTTT. It yields the protein CASSSRGTGEDTQYF. The complete variable domain, with remaining parts taken from reference TRBV28 and TRBJ2-3, reads DVKVTQSSRYLVKRTGEKVFLECVQDMDHENMFWYRQDPGLGLRLIYFSYDVKMKEKGDIPEGYSVSREKKERFSLILESASTNQTSMYLCASSSRGTGEDTQYFGPGTRLTVL.

This clonotype appeared a few times. CDR3 loop: CASQRGHRLETQYF. The CDR3 DNA follows: TGTGCCAGCCAACGGGGCCACCGCTTGGAGACCCAGTACTTC. The chain joins TRBV12-3 or TRBV12-4 to TRBJ2-5, with D perhaps matching TRBD1 or TRBD2 (5 bases each). CDR3 length: 14 amino acids. V lost 8 bases, J lost 5 bases, and 18 bases lay in between.

This chain joins TRBV20-1 and TRBJ2-3; the D is unclear. Trimming shortened V by 3 bases and J by 2 bases, and 12 bases separated the two germline ends. CDR3 length: 14 residues. CDR1 DFQATT and CDR2 SNEGSKA come from the germline V gene (reference sequence). The CDR3 DNA sequence: TGCAGTGCTAGGGGTTGGGGATTCACAGATACGCAGTATTTT. It translates to CSARGWGFTDTQYF.

The rearrangement uses TRBV20-1 and TRBJ2-3, with D possibly TRBD2 on 5 matching bases. Looked up from germline, CDR1 is DFQATT and CDR2 is SNEGSKA (reference sequence). V dropped 0 bases and J dropped 0 bases, with 10 bases sitting between them. The CDR3 covers 15 residues. The CDR3 region has the DNA TGCAGTGCTAGAGATCCGGGGAGTAGCACAGATACGCAGTATTTT. It yields the protein CSARDPGSSTDTQYF.

This clonotype was found many times. This chain uses TRBV12-3 or TRBV12-4 with TRBJ1-2, with 10 bases that match TRBD1. The CDR3 contains 15 residues. J gave up 4 bases and V 5 bases, and 7 bases lay outside the gene matches. The CDR3 sequence is CASSPGTGDRYGYTF. CDR3 DNA: TGTGCCAGCAGTCCCGGGACAGGGGATCGCTATGGCTACACCTTC.

This clonotype showed up just a few times. The V and J genes are TRBV27 and TRBJ1-6; D gene unclear. V lost 4 bases, J lost 4 bases, and 8 bases lay in between. The CDR3 runs to 14 residues. Germline V lookup: CDR1 MNHEY, CDR2 SMNVEV (reference sequence). CDR3 nucleotides: TGTGCCAGCAGTTATCGGGAGTATAATTCACCCCTCCACTTT. Amino acids: CASSYREYNSPLHF.

A few counts support this clonotype. DNA of the CDR3: TGTGCCAGCAGCCAAGGGGGCCCCACACAGGGAAACACCATATATTTT. Translated: CASSQGGPTQGNTIYF. J is TRBJ1-3 and V is TRBV4-2, with D tentatively TRBD1 (5 bases). The CDR3 has 16 residues. Trimming took off 1 base at V and 4 bases at J, with 14 bases between the two ends. Per the germline V gene, CDR1 is LGHNA and CDR2 is YNFKEQ.

This clonotype was seen a handful of times. V is TRBV12-3 or TRBV12-4 and J is TRBJ2-1; 7 bases fit TRBD1. The CDR3 sequence is 14 residues long. The J segment lost 5 bases and the V segment lost 7 bases, leaving 8 bases of the junction unmatched. This CDR3 reads CASTTPGQDNEQFF. The CDR3 DNA follows: TGTGCCAGCACTACTCCCGGACAGGACAATGAGCAGTTCTTC.

CDR3 in amino acids: CASSVQDGRNYGYTF. The CDR3 bases are TGTGCCAGCAGCGTACAGGACGGACGAAACTATGGCTACACCTTC. This rearrangement joins TRBV9 to TRBJ1-2, with D unresolved. CDR3 size: 15 residues. CDR1 and CDR2 from the germline V gene are SGDLS and YYNGEE. V was cut by 1 base and J by 2 bases, with 12 bases left in between.

J is TRBJ2-3 and V is TRBV15; D is undetermined. Germline V gene data show CDR1 as LNHNV and CDR2 as YYDKDF (reference sequence). V was shortened by 0 bases and J by 0 bases, with 4 bases between the two germline ends. The CDR3 contains 14 residues. The CDR3 loop reads CATSREGSTDTQYF. As DNA, the CDR3 is TGTGCCACCAGCAGAGAGGGGAGCACAGATACGCAGTATTTT.

This rearrangement joins TRBV27 to TRBJ1-1; D might be TRBD1 (5 bases). From germline, CDR1 is MNHEY and CDR2 SMNVEV (reference sequence). V lost 1 base, J lost 4 bases, and 10 bases lay in between. CDR3 length: 14 amino acids. As DNA, the CDR3 is TGTGCCAGCAGTTTATTCTCCGGGGGCACTGAAGCTTTCTTT. Its translation is CASSLFSGGTEAFF.

The rearrangement links TRBV10-3 to TRBJ2-1, with 9 bases identical to TRBD2. Germline assignment: CDR1 ENHRY and CDR2 SYGVKD. The CDR3 extends over 16 amino acids. V shed 3 bases and J 7 bases; nucleotides not matched to a gene: 10. CDR3 sequence (DNA): TGTGCCATCAGTGACGTTTTAGCGGGAGAGGGGAATGAGCAGTTCTTC. Its translation is CAISDVLAGEGNEQFF.